Included here is one T cell receptor beta chain sequence, with context. The antigen remains unidentified. The table came from immunoSEQ multiplex PCR; TCRdb's copy has only in-frame clones and leaves some out. The sample has 70,000 or so clones; about nine tenths are singletons. This specimen belongs to a study of OX40 agonist ivuxolimab in advanced cancers. As for the study in general: Subjects had a mean age of roughly 60 years, with a range of roughly 20 to 79; roughly 83% were male.

Trimming pared 7 bases from V and 1 base from J, leaving 17 bases between. This CDR3 region has 15 residues. The germline CDR1 and CDR2 sequences are MDHEN and SYDVKM. The study, taken as a whole, reports: Expanded clones belonging to CD8+ T cells outnumbered, on average, those of CD4+. At 0.1 to 3.0 mg/kg and by week 6, clonal expansion occurred in CD4+ and CD8+ blood T cells.

Sequenced here: CD4+ or CD8+ T cells sorted from blood, sampled in a trial of the OX40 agonist ivuxolimab. V usage is TRBV28 and J usage is TRBJ2-7, with D possibly called TRBD1 or TRBD2 (5 bases each). The clonotype comes from an adult with an advanced solid tumor such as melanoma, head and neck, liver or kidney cancer. The CDR3 loop is CASNLRGSGSYEQYF. For the CDR3, the DNA is TGTGCCAGCAATCTTCGGGGCTCAGGTTCCTACGAGCAGTACTTC.